The next 21 T cell receptor beta chains were all read from a single sample in a study of tissue T cells after allogeneic stem cell transplantation. TCRdb's table, derived via immunoSEQ multiplex PCR, lists solely in-frame clones and lacks some. The sample shows fewer than 6,500 clones, approximately 33% of them seen only once. The sample's time point: mouse harvest day 14 after allogeneic transplant. Mouse grafts combined 10^7 T-cell-depleted bone marrow cells with 10^6 splenic CD5+ T cells. Input material: skin. The source is a female BALB/c mouse given C57BL/6 T cells with graft-versus-host disease after an allogeneic hematopoietic cell transplant.

Details on this clone: Genes here carry mouse names. The read finishes 1 residue shy of the CDR3 end, and the germline J gene is used to complete it. The chain uses TRBV26 and TRBJ2-5, with TRBD1 matching over 7 bases. V gave up 4 bases and J gave up 2 bases; unmatched junction bases: 3. This CDR3 is built from 14 residues. Germline CDR1 and CDR2: KGHPV and FQNQEV (reference sequence). CDR3 region: CASSQDRFQDTQYF. Incomplete CDR3 DNA: TGTGCCAGCAGTCAGGACAGGTTCCAAGACACCCAGTAC.

Regarding this clone: Gene and germline names: mouse. Read sequence stops 1 residue before the CDR3 end, and the germline J gene provides the missing end. V gene TRBV26 combines with J gene TRBJ2-3; D possibly uses TRBD1 or TRBD2 (5 bases each). Germline CDR1 reads KGHPV; CDR2 reads FQNQEV (reference sequence). Trimming pared 4 bases from V and 0 bases from J, leaving 11 bases between. CDR3 length: 15 residues. The CDR3 DNA, read in part, is TGTGCCAGCAGTCGGGGCAAAACTAGTGCAGAAACGCTGTAT. As protein: CASSRGKTSAETLY. The whole CDR3 reads CASSRGKTSAETLYF.

This clone was recorded a few times. Genes and germline come from the mouse. The DNA ends 1 residue before the CDR3 does, and the rest of the CDR3 is filled in from the germline J gene. The chain joins TRBV26 to TRBJ2-5; 9 nucleotides align to TRBD2. Germline V gives CDR1 KGHPV, CDR2 FQNQEV (reference sequence). Trimming at V came to 6 bases and at J to 1 base, leaving 2 bases not matched to a gene. The CDR3 totals 14 residues. The chain's CDR3 is CASRTGGYQDTQYF. Partial CDR3 DNA: TGTGCCAGCAGGACTGGGGGATACCAAGACACCCAGTAC.

The table lists this clone with a few counts. Mouse gene names apply. The observed sequence ends 1 residue before the CDR3 terminus, with the missing tail filled in from the germline J gene. This chain links TRBV13-2 with TRBJ1-6, with 7 bases lining up with TRBD1. TRBJ1-6 has ORF status, its function being uncertain. Germline values: CDR1 NNHNN, CDR2 SYGAGS (reference sequence). V trimming: 2 bases; J trimming: 7 bases; junction bases outside the gene matches: 0. This CDR3 contains 13 residues. The covered CDR3 bases are TGTGCCAGCGGTGACAGGGGGAATTCGCCCCTCTAC. This encodes CASGDRGNSPLY. The whole CDR3 sequence reads CASGDRGNSPLYF.

As to this clone: Gene names refer to mouse genes. The CDR3 bases that were read are TGTGCCAGCAGCCAAGATACACTTAACCAAGACACCCAGTAC. Encoded protein: CASSQDTLNQDTQY. The CDR3 reads in full as CASSQDTLNQDTQYF. The rearrangement joins TRBV5 to TRBJ2-5; D ambiguous. The read halts 1 residue ahead of the CDR3 end, with the missing end drawn from the germline J gene. This CDR3 contains 15 residues. V lost 0 bases and J lost 0, with 7 bases in between. Per the germline V gene, CDR1 is LGHNA and CDR2 is YNLKQL (reference sequence).

Comment on this clone: The genes are named according to mouse. The CDR3 end falls 1 residue outside the read, so it is completed with the germline J gene. J is TRBJ2-1 and V is TRBV31; 8 nucleotides agree with TRBD2. Germline trimming cut 3 bases from V and 7 bases from J; bases unmatched to any gene: 8. There are 14 residues in the CDR3. The germline V gene encodes CDR1 GKSSPN and CDR2 SITVG. The CDR3: CAWRRGGRGAEQFF. The sequenced part of the CDR3 DNA is TGTGCCTGGAGGCGGGGGGGGCGCGGGGCTGAGCAGTTC.

This clone was observed a few times. Gene labels here are mouse ones. The read is 1 residue too short to cover the CDR3 end, so that end is filled in from the germline J gene. The V gene is TRBV3, the J gene TRBJ2-7; 9 bases match TRBD1. The CDR3 is made up of 13 amino acids. Per the germline V gene, CDR1 is SNHLY and CDR2 is FYNGKV (reference sequence). The ends lost 4 bases at V and 4 bases at J; junction bases unmatched: 2. This CDR3 is CASSSDRGYEQYF. Partial CDR3 DNA: TGTGCCAGCAGCTCGGACAGGGGATATGAACAGTAC.

In its sample, this clone is medium-sized. The genes are named according to mouse. The read is 1 residue too short to cover the CDR3 end, so that end is filled in from the germline J gene. The V and J genes are TRBV3 and TRBJ1-4; D is uncertain. The length of the CDR3 is 15 residues. Germline assignment: CDR1 SNHLY and CDR2 FYNGKV (reference sequence). The V end lost 1 base, the J end lost 4 bases, and 10 bases lay between the germline ends. The sequenced part of the CDR3 DNA is TGTGCCAGCAGCTTAGACGGACGGCGCAACGAAAGATTATTT. Translated, it gives CASSLDGRRNERLF. The full-length CDR3 reads as CASSLDGRRNERLFF.

This clone qualifies as medium-sized. Genes here carry mouse names. Sequencing ends 1 residue short of the CDR3 end; the germline J gene provides the rest. This chain connects TRBV26 to TRBJ2-1; D call uncertain. V was shortened by 2 bases and J by 1 base, with 3 bases between the two germline ends. Germline-derived CDR1 and CDR2 are KGHPV and FQNQEV (reference sequence). The CDR3 has 13 residues. This CDR3 reads CASSLDNYAEQFF. Incomplete CDR3 DNA: TGTGCCAGCAGTCTGGACAACTATGCTGAGCAGTTC.

This clone has only a few counts. Gene names refer to mouse genes. Coverage ceases 1 residue before the CDR3 finishes, and the germline J gene fills in the end. The rearrangement links TRBV24 to TRBJ2-2, with D possibly being TRBD1 (6 bases). V dropped 3 bases and J dropped 0 bases, with 11 bases sitting between them. Germline lookup yields CDR1 KGHTA and CDR2 FRNEEI. There are 16 residues in the CDR3. CDR3 DNA (partial): TGTGCCAGCAGTCTTCCGGGACAAGCAAACACCGGGCAGCTCTAC. It translates to CASSLPGQANTGQLY. The full CDR3 protein is CASSLPGQANTGQLYF.

In its sample, this clone ranks as medium-sized. The genes are named according to mouse. The read is 1 residue too short to cover the CDR3 end, so that end is filled in from the germline J gene. This chain links TRBV3 with TRBJ1-3; D is perhaps TRBD1 (6 bases). The CDR3 totals 14 residues. Trimming pared 5 bases from V and 2 bases from J, leaving 10 bases between. CDR1 and CDR2 (germline): SNHLY, FYNGKV (reference sequence). The CDR3 is CASSPQGPGNTLYF. The DNA read from the CDR3 is TGTGCCAGCAGCCCACAGGGACCTGGAAATACGCTCTAT.

In regard to this clone: Mouse gene names apply. Coverage ceases 1 residue before the CDR3 finishes, and the germline J gene fills in the end. The chain links TRBV16 to TRBJ2-5; perhaps TRBD2 as D (5 bases). Germline V CDR1 and CDR2: SGHSA, FRNQAP. The CDR3 consists of 12 residues. V dropped 8 bases and J dropped 3 bases, with 9 bases sitting between them. This CDR3 is CASGWEQDTQYF. CDR3 DNA, as far as it was read: TGTGCAAGCGGCTGGGAGCAAGACACCCAGTAC. Full variable domain (rest looked up from reference TRBV16 and TRBJ2-5): NAGVIQTPRHKVTGKGQEATLWCEPISGHSAVFWYRQTIVQGLEFLTYFRNQAPIDDSGMPKERFSAQMPNQSHSTLKIQSTQPQDSAVYLCASGWEQDTQYFGPGTRLLVL.

Worth noting for this clone: Any gene name here is a mouse gene name. The CDR3 sequence: CASSLGTGWGNTLYF. The covered CDR3 bases are TGTGCCAGCAGTCTCGGGACAGGGTGGGGAAATACGCTCTAT. The rearrangement uses TRBV26 and TRBJ1-3; 9 positions agree with TRBD1. The read gets to within 1 residue of the CDR3 end, and the germline J gene fills in the rest. The germline CDR1 and CDR2 sequences are KGHPV and FQNQEV (reference sequence). The V segment lost 3 bases and the J segment 4 bases; nucleotides outside the gene matches: 4. This CDR3 region has 15 residues.

To note about this clone: Gene labels here are mouse ones. The CDR3 goes on 1 residue after the read ends, and that part is filled in from the germline J gene. This chain connects TRBV3 to TRBJ1-2; no firm D call. The CDR3 length is 13 residues. V dropped 2 bases and J dropped 0 bases, with 4 bases sitting between them. CDR1 is SNHLY, CDR2 FYNGKV, per germline (reference sequence). The sequenced part of the CDR3 DNA is TGTGCCAGCAGCTTACAATCAAACTCCGACTACACC. This translates into CASSLQSNSDYT. The whole CDR3 sequence reads CASSLQSNSDYTF.

On this clone itself: The listed genes are named as in mouse. The read falls 1 residue short of the CDR3 end, and the missing part is taken from the germline J gene. This chain links TRBV26 with TRBJ1-6; D is possibly TRBD1 (5 bases). TRBJ1-6 is filed as an ORF, its function uncertain. The germline gives CDR1 KGHPV, CDR2 FQNQEV (reference sequence). The CDR3 has 14 residues. V was cut by 5 bases and J by 2 bases, with 7 bases left in between. The CDR3 sequence is CASSGGAYNSPLYF. The part of the CDR3 DNA that was read is TGTGCCAGCAGTGGGGGGGCCTATAATTCGCCCCTCTAC.

As concerns this clone: The genes and germline here are from mouse. CDR3 bases read: TGTGCCAGCGGTGATGCTGGGGGCGACTATGAACAGTAC. It is translated as CASGDAGGDYEQY. The full CDR3 protein reads CASGDAGGDYEQYF. This chain joins TRBV13-2 and TRBJ2-7, with a weak D call TRBD2 (7 bases). The sequence runs out 1 residue before the end of the CDR3; the remainder is reconstructed from the germline J gene. The V end lost 0 bases, the J end lost 3 bases, and 10 bases lay between the germline ends. The V gene's germline CDR1 is NNHNN and CDR2 SYGAGS (reference sequence). There are 14 residues in the CDR3.

Notes on this clone: Gene names and germline match the mouse. The read ends 1 residue early relative to the CDR3; the germline J gene fills the gap. The J gene is TRBJ2-3, the V gene TRBV26, with TRBD2 matching over 12 bases. The length of the CDR3 is 16 residues. Germline V lookup: CDR1 KGHPV, CDR2 FQNQEV (reference sequence). J was trimmed by 0 bases and V by 4 bases; bases with no gene match: 2. CDR3 region: CASSRLGGPSAETLYF. CDR3 bases read: TGTGCCAGCAGTCGACTGGGGGGGCCTAGTGCAGAAACGCTGTAT.

About this clone itself: Gene names and germline refer to mouse. Read data end 1 residue before the CDR3 end; the end is taken from the germline J gene. V and J are TRBV26 and TRBJ2-7, with a possible D match to TRBD2 (6 bases). The CDR3 runs 12 residues. Trimming took off 6 bases at V and 4 bases at J, with 10 bases between the two ends. Germline V CDR1 and CDR2: KGHPV, FQNQEV (reference sequence). Incomplete CDR3 DNA: TGTGCCAGCAGGGAACTGGGTTATGAACAGTAC. It translates to CASRELGYEQY. The CDR3 in full is CASRELGYEQYF. Variable domain in full (rest from reference TRBV26 and TRBJ2-7): NSKVIQTPRYLVKGQGQKAKMRCIPEKGHPVVFWYQQNKNNEFKFLINFQNQEVLQQIDMTEKRFSAECPSNSPCSLEIQSSEAGDSALYLCASRELGYEQYFGPGTRLTVL.

As regards this clone: Gene labels here are mouse ones. The read ends 1 residue shy of where the CDR3 ends; the end is completed using the germline J gene. The chain is built from TRBV23 and TRBJ2-5; the DNA was not compared with TRBD1, the D call given in the table. CDR1 KGHTA and CDR2 FQNQQP come from the germline V gene. The CDR3 runs 13 residues. The sequenced part of the CDR3 DNA is TGCTCCAGCAGTCAACGGACAGAAGACACCCAGTAC. Translation gives CSSSQRTEDTQY. The complete CDR3 sequence is CSSSQRTEDTQYF.

Worth noting for this clone: Here the gene names and germline are mouse. The DNA ends 1 residue before the CDR3 does, and the rest of the CDR3 is filled in from the germline J gene. The chain employs TRBV3 and TRBJ2-7; 10 bases are shared with TRBD1. The CDR3 is made up of 13 amino acids. The germline CDR1 and CDR2 sequences are SNHLY and FYNGKV (reference sequence). With V trimmed by 4 bases and J by 4 bases, 1 base remained unmatched. The CDR3 loop is CASSSGQGYEQYF. The sequenced CDR3 bases are TGTGCCAGCAGCTCGGGACAGGGGTATGAACAGTAC. The full variable domain, completed using reference TRBV3 and TRBJ2-7, is GPKVLQIPSHQIIDMGQMVTLNCDPVSNHLYFYWYKQILGQQMEFLVNFYNGKVMEKSKLFKDQFSVERPDGSYFTLKIQPTALEDSAVYFCASSSGQGYEQYFGPGTRLTVL.

Comments on this clone: Mouse gene names apply. The CDR3 goes on 1 residue after the read ends, and that part is filled in from the germline J gene. The genes are TRBV31 and TRBJ2-1, with TRBD2 identical over 7 bases. CDR1 is GKSSPN, CDR2 SITVG, per germline. CDR3 length: 16 amino acids. The ends lost 0 bases at V and 1 base at J; junction bases unmatched: 6. CDR3 amino acids: CAWSLGLGVNYAEQFF. CDR3 bases read: TGTGCCTGGAGTCTAGGGCTGGGGGTAAACTATGCTGAGCAGTTC.